The present TCR beta chain was sequenced within a study of T cells in Graves' hyperthyroidism and ophthalmopathy. TCR beta CDR3 sequences were amplified from RNA transcripts. HTBI primers were the set used in a first-round RT-PCR of the TCR CDR3. TCRdb independently ran MiXCR on the multiplex PCR reads; one entry per CDR3 protein. The table includes 300,000 to 450,000 distinct CDR3 sequences, about 14% detected once. This CDR3 has 12 residues. Trimming removed 5 bases from V and 5 bases from J, with 9 bases in between. Diagnosis relied on clinical symptoms, serum thyroxine and TRAb, thyroid ultrasound and orbital computed tomography.

The sequence was obtained from a young man with Graves' hyperthyroidism that later progressed to Graves' ophthalmopathy. The sequenced material came from blood. This rearrangement joins TRBV12-3 or TRBV12-4 to TRBJ2-5; TRBD1 is a possible D gene (6 bases). In nucleotides, the CDR3 is TGTGCCAGCAGTCAGGGGTGGGAGACCCAGTACTTC. Its protein product is CASSQGWETQYF.